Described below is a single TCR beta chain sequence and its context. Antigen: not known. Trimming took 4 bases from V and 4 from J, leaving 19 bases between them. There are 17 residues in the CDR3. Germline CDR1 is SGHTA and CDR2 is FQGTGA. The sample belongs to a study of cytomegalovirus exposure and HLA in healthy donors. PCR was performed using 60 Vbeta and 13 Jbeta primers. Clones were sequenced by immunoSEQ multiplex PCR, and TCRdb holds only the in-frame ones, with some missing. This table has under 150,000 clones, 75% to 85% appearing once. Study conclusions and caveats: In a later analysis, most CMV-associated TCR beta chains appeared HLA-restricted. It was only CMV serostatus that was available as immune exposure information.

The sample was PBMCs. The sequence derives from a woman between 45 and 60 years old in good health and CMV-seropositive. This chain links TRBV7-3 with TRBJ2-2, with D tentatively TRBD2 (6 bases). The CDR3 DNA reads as TGTGCCAGCAGCTCCGGGACTCAGAGGACCCTCACCGGGGAGCTGTTTTTT. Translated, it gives CASSSGTQRTLTGELFF.